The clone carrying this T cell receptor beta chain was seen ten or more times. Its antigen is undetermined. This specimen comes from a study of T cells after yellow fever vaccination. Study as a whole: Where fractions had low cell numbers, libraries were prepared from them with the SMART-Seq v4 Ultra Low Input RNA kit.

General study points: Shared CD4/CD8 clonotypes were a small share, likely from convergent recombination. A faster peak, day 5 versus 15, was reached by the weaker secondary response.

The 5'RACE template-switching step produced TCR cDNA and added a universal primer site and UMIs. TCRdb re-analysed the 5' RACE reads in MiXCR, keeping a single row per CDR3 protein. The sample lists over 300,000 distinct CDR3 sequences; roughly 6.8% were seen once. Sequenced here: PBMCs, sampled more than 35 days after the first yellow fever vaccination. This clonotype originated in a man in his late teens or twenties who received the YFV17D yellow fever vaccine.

The CDR3: CASSLAGLAFSTGELFF. The CDR3 DNA sequence: TGTGCCAGCAGCTTAGCGGGACTAGCGTTTTCCACCGGGGAGCTGTTTTTT. V usage is TRBV7-2 and J usage is TRBJ2-2; 10 positions match TRBD2. V lost 0 bases to trimming and J lost 4 bases; unmatched junction nucleotides: 5. CDR3 length equals 17 residues. Germline assignment: CDR1 SGHTA and CDR2 FQGNSA. Full variable domain (rest looked up from reference TRBV7-2 and TRBJ2-2): GAGVSQSPSNKVTEKGKDVELRCDPISGHTALYWYRQSLGQGLEFLIYFQGNSAPDKSGLPSDRFSAERTGGSVSTLTIQRTQQEDSAVYLCASSLAGLAFSTGELFFGEGSRLTVL.